The present T cell receptor (beta chain) was sequenced within a study of T cell responses to AZD1222 COVID-19 vaccine. Study observations and caveats: Clonal diversity may have been underestimated, and the donors were mostly white British, with more females than males.

Only in-frame clones appear in the TCRdb table, and some are missing; sequencing was by immunoSEQ multiplex PCR. This table holds 100,000 or so clones, approximately 87% found once. Worth noting for this clone: The target antigen is unknown.

The sample here was peripheral blood, taken on day 0 of AZD1222 vaccination. This TCR derives from an adult in good health.

The CDR3 loop is CASSLTRGVQETQYF. The CDR3 nucleotides read TGCGCCAGCAGCTTGACAAGAGGGGTCCAAGAGACCCAGTACTTC. This chain joins TRBV5-1 and TRBJ2-5; D may be TRBD1 or TRBD2 (5 bases each). Trimming removed 1 base from V and 1 base from J, with 11 bases in between. There are 15 residues in the CDR3. Germline CDR1 reads SGHRS; CDR2 reads YFSETQ.